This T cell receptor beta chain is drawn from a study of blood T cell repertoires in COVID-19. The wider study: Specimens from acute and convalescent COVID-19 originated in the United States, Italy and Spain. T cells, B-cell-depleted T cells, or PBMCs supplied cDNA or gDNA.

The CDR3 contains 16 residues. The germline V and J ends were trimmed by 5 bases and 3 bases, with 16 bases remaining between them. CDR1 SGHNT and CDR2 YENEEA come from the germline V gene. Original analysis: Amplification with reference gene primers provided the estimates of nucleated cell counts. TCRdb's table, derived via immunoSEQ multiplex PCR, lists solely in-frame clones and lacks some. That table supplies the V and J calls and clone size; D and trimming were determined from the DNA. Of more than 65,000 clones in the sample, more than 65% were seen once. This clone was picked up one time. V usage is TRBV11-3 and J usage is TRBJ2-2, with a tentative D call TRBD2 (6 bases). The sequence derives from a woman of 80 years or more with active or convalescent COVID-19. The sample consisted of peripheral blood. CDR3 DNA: TGTGCCAGCAGCCAATGGTCGGGGGTCGACACCGGGGAGCTGTTTTTT. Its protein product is CASSQWSGVDTGELFF.